The entry below describes one T cell receptor (beta chain). Its antigen is not known. This sample is part of a study of T-cell memory formation after mild COVID-19. Study observations and caveats: Later expanders leaned CD4+, whereas day 15 to 85 contracting clones were balanced CD4/CD8. Confirmation of SARS-CoV-2 specificity was lacking for second-wave clones peaking day 37.

TCRdb reprocessed the 5' RACE reads with MiXCR, giving one entry per CDR3 protein. Here the sample spans 250,000 to 350,000 distinct CDR3 sequences, roughly 15% being singletons. The V and J ends lost 8 bases and 0 bases respectively, with 8 bases between them. This CDR3 spans 12 amino acids. Germline CDR1 reads SNHLY; CDR2 reads FYNNEI. Sample: PBMCs or a T cell subset sorted from them (not recorded which). This sequence was found in a man between 18 and 29 years old who had mild COVID-19 (a few samples of this study predate the infection). Cell type and time point are not known. This chain joins TRBV2 and TRBJ2-7; unclear D gene. The CDR3 loop reads CASPWVSYEQYF. CDR3 bases: TGTGCCAGCCCGTGGGTCTCCTACGAGCAGTACTTC.